The 9 T cell receptor beta chains in this list originate from one sample, sequenced in a study of blood T cell repertoires in COVID-19. Sequencing was performed with immunoSEQ multiplex PCR; in TCRdb, only in-frame clones are kept and a portion is missing. The sample includes a few hundred thousand clones, 85% of them seen just once. Sequenced material: PBMCs or T cells enriched from blood (not recorded which). All receptors derive from a man aged 35-49 years who had recovered from COVID-19.

This clone has just one count. The chain employs TRBV11-2 and TRBJ2-1; 8 positions match TRBD2. Germline values: CDR1 SGHAT, CDR2 FQNNGV. There are 14 residues in the CDR3. The V and J ends lost 5 bases and 8 bases, in that order; junction bases with no gene match: 8. In DNA form, the CDR3 reads TGTGCCAGCAGCCCTGGACTAGCATACGATGAGCAGTTCTTC. Protein: CASSPGLAYDEQFF.

This chain links TRBV4-1 with TRBJ1-1; 11 nucleotides match TRBD1. V was clipped by 4 bases and J by 3 bases; unmatched bases: 1. This CDR3 is built from 14 residues. Per germline, CDR1 MGHRA and CDR2 YSYEKL. CDR3 DNA sequence: TGCGCCAGCAGCCGGGACAGGGGGTACACTGAAGCTTTCTTT. Residues: CASSRDRGYTEAFF.

The chain carries TRBV6-1 and TRBJ2-1; D is undetermined. This CDR3 contains 14 residues. Germline CDR1 reads MNHNS; CDR2 reads SASEGT. The V and J ends lost 1 base and 3 bases respectively, with 7 bases between them. The CDR3 DNA reads TGTGCCAGCAGTGAAGGTCGGAGCTACAATGAGCAGTTCTTC. Translating it yields CASSEGRSYNEQFF.

The gene calls are TRBV10-3 and TRBJ2-5; perhaps TRBD1 as D (6 bases). CDR3 length equals 14 residues. Trimming cost V 3 bases and J 1 base, with 9 bases left between them. From germline, CDR1 is ENHRY and CDR2 SYGVKD. In DNA form, the CDR3 reads TGTGCCATCAGTGAACAGGGAATCCAAGAGACCCAGTACTTC. Its translation: CAISEQGIQETQYF.

The rearrangement joins TRBV25-1 to TRBJ2-3, with D unclear. The CDR3 sequence is 13 residues long. V was pared by 5 bases and J by 3 bases, with 9 bases between. The V gene's germline CDR1 is MGHDK and CDR2 SYGVNS. As DNA, the CDR3 is TGTGCCAGCAGTCGCCAGGAAACAGATACGCAGTATTTT. It encodes CASSRQETDTQYF.

The V gene is TRBV7-9, the J gene TRBJ2-2; 9 bases match TRBD2. Losses at the gene ends were 7 bases for V and 5 bases for J; bases not matched to a gene: 5. Germline assignment: CDR1 SEHNR and CDR2 FQNEAQ (reference sequence). The length of the CDR3 is 14 residues. The CDR3 coding sequence is TGTGCCAGCATCGGCAGCGGGGGGACCGGGGAGCTGTTTTTT. This translates into CASIGSGGTGELFF.

This chain joins TRBV7-2 and TRBJ1-4; D is perhaps TRBD1 (6 bases). The V end was cut by 1 base, the J end by 0 bases, with 9 bases between. This CDR3 has 16 amino acids. CDR1 is SGHTA, CDR2 FQGNSA, per germline. The CDR3: CASSLGTDPTNEKLFF. The CDR3 bases are TGTGCCAGCAGCTTAGGGACAGACCCAACTAATGAAAAACTGTTTTTT.

This clone has only one observation. This chain joins TRBV18 and TRBJ2-5; TRBD1 matches 9 bases. Germline V CDR1 and CDR2: KGHSH, LQKENI. This CDR3 comprises 14 residues. V lost 8 bases, J lost 5 bases, and 9 bases stayed unmatched. CDR3 amino acids: CASTLQGAEETQYF. CDR3 nucleotide sequence: TGTGCCAGCACGCTACAGGGGGCAGAGGAGACCCAGTACTTC.

This chain connects TRBV5-4 to TRBJ1-4; 11 bases are shared with TRBD1. With V trimmed by 0 bases and J by 8 bases, 0 bases remained unmatched. Germline values: CDR1 SGHNT, CDR2 YYREEE (reference sequence). The CDR3 totals 14 residues. The CDR3 sequence is CASSLGDRGEKLFF. The CDR3 DNA reads as TGTGCCAGCAGCTTGGGGGACAGGGGGGAAAAACTGTTTTTT. The full variable domain, in which reference TRBV5-4 and TRBJ1-4 provide the parts outside the CDR3, is ETGVTQSPTHLIKTRGQQVTLRCSSQSGHNTVSWYQQALGQGPQFIFQYYREEENGRGNFPPRFSGLQFPNYSSELNVNALELDDSALYLCASSLGDRGEKLFFGSGTQLSVL.